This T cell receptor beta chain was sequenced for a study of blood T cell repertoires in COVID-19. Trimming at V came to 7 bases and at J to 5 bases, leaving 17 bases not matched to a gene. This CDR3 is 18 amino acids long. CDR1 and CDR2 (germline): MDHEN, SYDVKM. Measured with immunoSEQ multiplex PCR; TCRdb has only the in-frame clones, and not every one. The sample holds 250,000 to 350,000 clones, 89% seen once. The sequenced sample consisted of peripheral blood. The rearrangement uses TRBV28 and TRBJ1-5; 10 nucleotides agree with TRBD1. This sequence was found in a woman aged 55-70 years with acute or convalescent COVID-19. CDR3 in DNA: TGTGCCAGCAAGTTCGACAGGGGGCTTTGGTTAGTCCATCAGCCCCAGCATTTT. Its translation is CASKFDRGLWLVHQPQHF.